Following are 31 T cell receptor beta chains from one sample sequenced in a study of cytomegalovirus exposure and HLA in healthy donors. The repertoire was sequenced with immunoSEQ multiplex PCR; TCRdb's copy has only in-frame clones and lacks some. Among 65,000 to 80,000 clones listed, approximately 95% were seen once. Sequencing was carried out using PBMCs. These receptors were collected from a woman in her late teens or twenties in good health and CMV-seronegative.

The genes are TRBV28 and TRBJ2-5, with TRBD1 identical over 9 bases. The germline gives CDR1 MDHEN, CDR2 SYDVKM. CDR3 length: 17 residues. J was trimmed by 1 base and V by 0 bases; bases with no gene match: 6. The CDR3: CASSLWGKQGAQETQYF. The CDR3, as DNA: TGTGCCAGCAGTTTATGGGGGAAACAGGGGGCCCAAGAGACCCAGTACTTC.

This chain uses TRBV5-4 with TRBJ1-4; no clear D. Trimming shortened V by 0 bases and J by 8 bases, and 11 bases separated the two germline ends. The germline V gene encodes CDR1 SGHNT and CDR2 YYREEE (reference sequence). CDR3 size: 14 residues. The CDR3 DNA is TGTGCCAGCAGCTTGGGGGCAGGAGGAGAAAAACTGTTTTTT. Amino acid sequence: CASSLGAGGEKLFF.

This clone has only a few counts. This chain uses TRBV9 with TRBJ2-3; 15 positions agree with TRBD2. The trim removed 4 bases at V and 6 bases at J, leaving 6 bases unmatched. Germline V gene sequence: CDR1 SGDLS, CDR2 YYNGEE. The CDR3 covers 16 residues. The CDR3 sequence is CASSPGLAGGRDTQYF. CDR3 in DNA: TGTGCCAGCAGCCCGGGACTAGCGGGGGGTAGGGATACGCAGTATTTT.

This chain links TRBV14 with TRBJ2-3; 7 nucleotides line up with TRBD2. Trimming at V came to 2 bases and at J to 12 bases, leaving 5 bases not matched to a gene. The CDR3 length is 12 residues. Germline-derived CDR1 and CDR2 are SGHDN and FVKESK. The CDR3 DNA is TGTGCCAGCAGCCAAAGCGGACTAGGACAGTATTTT. This translates into CASSQSGLGQYF.

The gene calls are TRBV27 and TRBJ1-1; no reliable D call. Trimming shortened V by 3 bases and J by 4 bases, and 12 bases separated the two germline ends. The CDR3 length is 14 residues. Germline CDR1 reads MNHEY; CDR2 reads SMNVEV (reference sequence). CDR3 sequence reads: CASSFSGLGTEAFF. The CDR3 nucleotides are TGTGCCAGCAGTTTTTCCGGTCTTGGCACTGAAGCTTTCTTT.

The chain has TRBV4-3 and TRBJ2-1; TRBD2 agrees at 9 bases. This CDR3 has 16 amino acids. Germline lookup yields CDR1 LGHNA and CDR2 YSLEER. The V segment lost 2 bases and the J segment 4 bases; nucleotides outside the gene matches: 6. Here the CDR3 reads CASSQKGSGGYNEQFF. In DNA form, the CDR3 reads TGCGCCAGCAGCCAAAAGGGGAGCGGGGGGTACAATGAGCAGTTCTTC.

The V and J genes are TRBV12-5 and TRBJ1-1; TRBD1 aligns across 7 bases. This CDR3 comprises 13 residues. Germline CDR1 reads LGHNT; CDR2 reads FRNRAP. Trimming cost V 6 bases and J 3 bases; bases outside gene matches: 4. The CDR3 coding sequence is TGTGCTAGTGGCCTGGGACAGTACACTGAAGCTTTCTTT. Protein product: CASGLGQYTEAFF.

The genes are TRBV30 and TRBJ2-5, with unresolved D. Trimming left V 0 bases short and J 1 base short, with 6 bases between. The CDR3 has 13 residues. The germline V gene has CDR1 GTSNPN and CDR2 SVGIG (reference sequence). The CDR3 spells CAWSVNSQETQYF. DNA of the CDR3: TGTGCCTGGAGTGTAAACTCCCAAGAGACCCAGTACTTC.

This chain joins TRBV18 and TRBJ1-2; 9 nucleotides agree with TRBD1. The germline CDR1 and CDR2 sequences are KGHSH and LQKENI. The V and J ends lost 3 bases and 1 base, in that order; junction bases with no gene match: 3. CDR3 length: 15 residues. CDR3 residues: CASSPGTGSNYGYTF. In DNA form, the CDR3 reads TGTGCCAGCTCACCGGGGACAGGGAGTAACTATGGCTACACCTTC.

This rearrangement joins TRBV5-1 to TRBJ1-5, with a weak D call TRBD1 (6 bases). The V end was cut by 0 bases, the J end by 7 bases, with 11 bases between. Per the germline V gene, CDR1 is SGHRS and CDR2 is YFSETQ. This CDR3 spans 14 amino acids. This CDR3 is CASSLVGGEQPQHF. CDR3 DNA: TGCGCCAGCAGCTTGGTAGGGGGAGAGCAGCCCCAGCATTTT.

This clone appeared a single time. V and J are TRBV18 and TRBJ2-3, with a weak D call TRBD1 (6 bases). In germline, CDR1 is KGHSH, CDR2 LQKENI. V lost 0 bases and J 5 bases, leaving 15 bases between the germline ends. The CDR3 loop spans 16 amino acids. The CDR3 nucleotides are TGTGCCAGCTCACCACCGGTGGCAGGGGACGGAGATACGCAGTATTTT. This encodes CASSPPVAGDGDTQYF.

The J gene is TRBJ2-7, the V gene TRBV18; D gene uncertain. Germline V gene data show CDR1 as KGHSH and CDR2 as LQKENI. Trimming took off 3 bases at V and 3 bases at J, with 9 bases between the two ends. The CDR3 totals 13 residues. For the CDR3, the DNA is TGTGCCAGCTCACCCCCCCAGAACTACGAGCAGTACTTC. Translated: CASSPPQNYEQYF.

The chain joins TRBV19 to TRBJ2-1; D gene uncertain. This CDR3 spans 16 amino acids. Germline CDR1 reads LNHDA; CDR2 reads SQIVND (reference sequence). Deletions cut 6 bases from V and 5 bases from J, with 20 bases between. The CDR3 sequence is CASRRFSTQVDNEQFF. CDR3 DNA: TGTGCCAGTAGGCGGTTTTCAACTCAAGTGGACAATGAGCAGTTCTTC.

The CDR3 coding sequence is TGTGCCAGCAGCGTGACAGGGGGCGCAGATCAGCCCCAGCATTTT. Its translation: CASSVTGGADQPQHF. V gene TRBV2 combines with J gene TRBJ1-5; 10 bases line up with TRBD1. The CDR3 has 15 amino acids. Germline V gene sequence: CDR1 SNHLY, CDR2 FYNNEI. V dropped 6 bases and J dropped 5; count of bases not matched to a gene: 7.

This clone was recorded only once. This chain links TRBV7-3 with TRBJ2-1, with 9 bases identical to TRBD1. Germline V gene data show CDR1 as SGHTA and CDR2 as FQGTGA. J gave up 7 bases and V 2 bases, and 9 bases lay outside the gene matches. The CDR3 has 16 residues. The CDR3 bases are TGTGCCAGCAGCTTATTATCGGGACAGGGCTTGAATGAGCAGTTCTTC. It yields the protein CASSLLSGQGLNEQFF.

This chain connects TRBV30 to TRBJ2-5; 12 positions agree with TRBD2. Germline V CDR1 and CDR2: GTSNPN, SVGIG (reference sequence). Trimming at V came to 3 bases and at J to 4 bases, leaving 0 bases not matched to a gene. The CDR3 runs to 13 residues. In nucleotides, the CDR3 is TGTGCCTGGAGGGGACTAGCGGGAGAGACCCAGTACTTC. It translates to CAWRGLAGETQYF.

The chain recombines TRBV18 with TRBJ1-5, with TRBD1 identical over 8 bases. The CDR3 is 19 residues long. Germline values: CDR1 KGHSH, CDR2 LQKENI. V dropped 3 bases and J dropped 1; count of bases not matched to a gene: 14. CDR3 bases: TGTGCCAGCTCACCCGACGCTCCATTCACAGGGGGAAGCAATCAGCCCCAGCATTTT. Encoded protein: CASSPDAPFTGGSNQPQHF.

J is TRBJ2-3 and V is TRBV11-2; D perhaps matches TRBD2 (6 bases). The V gene lost 5 bases and the J gene lost 6 bases, with 12 bases spanning the gap. There are 13 residues in the CDR3. Germline CDR1 is SGHAT and CDR2 is FQNNGV. The CDR3 loop reads CASSPRDSDTQYF. CDR3 DNA sequence: TGTGCCAGCAGCCCGCGGGACTCCGATACGCAGTATTTT.

The chain is built from TRBV29-1 and TRBJ2-7, with D tentatively TRBD2 (6 bases). The CDR3 is 11 residues long. In germline, CDR1 is SQVTM, CDR2 ANQGSEA. Deletions cut 5 bases from V and 1 base from J, with 6 bases between. The CDR3 DNA follows: TGCAGCGTTCGGGGGTCCTACGAGCAGTACTTC. Translating it yields CSVRGSYEQYF.

J is TRBJ2-7 and V is TRBV7-9; 8 bases line up with TRBD1. Losses at the gene ends were 5 bases for V and 4 bases for J; bases not matched to a gene: 10. CDR1 is SEHNR, CDR2 FQNEAQ, per germline (reference sequence). CDR3 length: 15 amino acids. The CDR3 nucleotides read TGTGCCAGCAGCCAAGCAGGGACAGGAGGATACGAGCAGTACTTC. Its protein is CASSQAGTGGYEQYF.

The rearrangement links TRBV20-1 to TRBJ1-1; D gene unclear. The V and J ends lost 7 bases and 4 bases respectively, with 10 bases between them. The CDR3 runs 11 residues. Germline loops: CDR1 DFQATT, CDR2 SNEGSKA (reference sequence). CDR3 in DNA: TGCAGTGGTTGGAGGGTCACTGAAGCTTTCTTT. This codes for CSGWRVTEAFF.

V is TRBV4-1 and J is TRBJ2-1; possibly TRBD2 for D (5 bases). The CDR3 runs to 14 residues. The germline V gene encodes CDR1 MGHRA and CDR2 YSYEKL. V lost 0 bases and J 10 bases, leaving 13 bases between the germline ends. The CDR3 DNA reads as TGCGCCAGCAGCCAAGAACCACCTAGCAACGAGCAGTTCTTC. Translation: CASSQEPPSNEQFF.

The chain combines TRBV9 with TRBJ1-2; D unresolved. Germline-derived CDR1 and CDR2 are SGDLS and YYNGEE. The CDR3 consists of 15 residues. The germline V and J ends were trimmed by 0 bases and 4 bases, with 13 bases remaining between them. The DNA of the CDR3 is TGTGCCAGCAGCGTAGGAGGGTGGTCGAGCTATGGCTACACCTTC. As protein: CASSVGGWSSYGYTF.

V and J are TRBV9 and TRBJ1-1; no reliable D call. Germline-derived CDR1 and CDR2 are SGDLS and YYNGEE. The germline V and J ends were trimmed by 4 bases and 0 bases, with 10 bases remaining between them. The CDR3 spans 14 residues. The CDR3 protein is CASSPYSMNTEAFF. As DNA, the CDR3 is TGTGCCAGCAGCCCATACAGCATGAACACTGAAGCTTTCTTT.

This clone was observed once. J is TRBJ2-7 and V is TRBV30; D uncertain. Germline CDR1 reads GTSNPN; CDR2 reads SVGIG (reference sequence). The V end was cut by 2 bases, the J end by 4 bases, with 6 bases between. CDR3 length: 11 residues. CDR3 sequence reads: CAWSNWYEQYF. The CDR3 nucleotides read TGTGCCTGGAGTAACTGGTACGAGCAGTACTTC.

The gene calls are TRBV7-6 and TRBJ2-1, with D perhaps TRBD1 (6 bases). V dropped 5 bases and J dropped 0 bases, with 11 bases sitting between them. From germline, CDR1 is SGHVS and CDR2 FNYEAQ. This CDR3 has 15 residues. The CDR3 loop is CASSRDTSSYNEQFF. CDR3 coding DNA: TGTGCCAGCAGCCGGGACACGAGCTCCTACAATGAGCAGTTCTTC.

This clone has only one observation. The V and J genes are TRBV2 and TRBJ1-3; D gene ambiguous. Trimming left V 3 bases short and J 4 bases short, with 16 bases between. Germline CDR1 is SNHLY and CDR2 is FYNNEI. CDR3 length: 16 residues. The CDR3 is CASSELGRLQGNTIYF. Written as DNA, the CDR3 is TGTGCCAGCAGTGAGTTGGGTCGACTTCAGGGAAACACCATATATTTT.

The chain is built from TRBV7-8 and TRBJ2-5, with unresolved D. CDR1 and CDR2 (germline): SGHVS, FQNEAQ. The CDR3 totals 13 residues. V lost 3 bases and J lost 1, with 6 bases in between. CDR3 protein: CASSFSLQETQYF. The CDR3 DNA is TGTGCCAGCAGCTTCTCCCTCCAAGAGACCCAGTACTTC.

This clone was seen just once. The gene calls are TRBV4-2 and TRBJ2-1; 9 nucleotides align to TRBD2. The CDR3 covers 16 residues. V shed 0 bases and J 7 bases; nucleotides not matched to a gene: 7. Germline CDR1 reads LGHNA; CDR2 reads YNFKEQ. The CDR3, as DNA: TGTGCCAGCAGCCAAGATACTGGCGGGGGGGGTAATGAGCAGTTCTTC. It translates to CASSQDTGGGGNEQFF.

This chain uses TRBV2 with TRBJ2-5; either TRBD1 or TRBD2 may supply D (7 bases each). V lost 4 bases, J lost 5 bases, and 17 bases lay in between. This CDR3 spans 15 amino acids. Looked up from germline, CDR1 is SNHLY and CDR2 is FYNNEI. The CDR3 spells CASSAAGGGRETQYF. The CDR3 DNA reads as TGTGCCAGCAGTGCAGCAGGGGGGGGGCGTGAGACCCAGTACTTC.

This chain connects TRBV30 to TRBJ2-5, with 12 bases matching TRBD2. The CDR3 is 14 amino acids. Germline loops: CDR1 GTSNPN, CDR2 SVGIG (reference sequence). V was clipped by 0 bases and J by 9 bases; unmatched bases: 5. CDR3 nucleotide sequence: TGTGCCTGGAGTGTTAAGCTAGCGGGAGGGGCCCAGTACTTC. Translating gives CAWSVKLAGGAQYF.